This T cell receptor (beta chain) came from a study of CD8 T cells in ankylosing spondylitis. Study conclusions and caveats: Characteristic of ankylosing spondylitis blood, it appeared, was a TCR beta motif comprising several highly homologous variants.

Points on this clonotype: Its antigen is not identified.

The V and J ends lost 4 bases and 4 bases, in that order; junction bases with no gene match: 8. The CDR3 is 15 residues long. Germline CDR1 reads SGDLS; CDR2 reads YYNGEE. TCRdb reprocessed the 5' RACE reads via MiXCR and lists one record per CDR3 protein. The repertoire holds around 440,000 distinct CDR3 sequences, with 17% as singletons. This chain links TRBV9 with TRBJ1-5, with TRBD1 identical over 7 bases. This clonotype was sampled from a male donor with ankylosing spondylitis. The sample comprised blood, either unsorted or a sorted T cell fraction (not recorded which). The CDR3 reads CASSPSGQQNQPQHF. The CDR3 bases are TGTGCCAGCAGCCCATCGGGACAGCAAAATCAGCCCCAGCATTTT. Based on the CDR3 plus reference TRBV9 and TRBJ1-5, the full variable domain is DSGVTQTPKHLITATGQRVTLRCSPRSGDLSVYWYQQSLDQGLQFLIQYYNGEERAKGNILERFSAQQFPDLHSELNLSSLELGDSALYFCASSPSGQQNQPQHFGDGTRLSIL.